The subject of this entry is one TCR beta chain. Its antigen is unidentified. This entry is derived from a study of T cells in Graves' hyperthyroidism and ophthalmopathy. Turning to the study itself: Peripheral blood was taken when the disease was first diagnosed, before any treatment began.

General study results and limits: In the blood, most expanded thyroid clonotypes above 0.001 appeared as well.

TCR beta CDR3 regions were amplified from RNA transcripts. During a first-round RT-PCR of the TCR CDR3, the HTBI primer set was used. TCRdb analysed the multiplex PCR reads with MiXCR anew, one entry per CDR3 protein. The sample carries around 600,000 distinct CDR3 sequences, approximately 15% recorded once. Under 3 months was the duration of disease in ophthalmopathy patients, who also had a Clinical Activity Score of at least 3 and a NOSPECS grade of at least 4. Clinical symptoms, serum thyroxine and TRAb, thyroid ultrasound and orbital computed tomography were used for the diagnoses. This TCR was sampled from a woman in her late teens or twenties with Graves' ophthalmopathy. Specimen: blood.

The CDR3 sequence is CASSLTQAGLNTEAFF. DNA of the CDR3: TGTGCCAGCAGCTTAACGCAGGCAGGGTTGAACACTGAAGCTTTCTTT. This chain links TRBV7-3 with TRBJ1-1, with D perhaps matching TRBD1 (5 bases). The CDR3 has 16 residues. The V gene lost 0 bases and the J gene lost 0 bases, with 11 bases spanning the gap. Germline V gene data show CDR1 as SGHTA and CDR2 as FQGTGA.